The following is a T cell receptor (beta chain) sequence with its context. The target antigen is unknown. At one end, the junction sequence differs from germline, possibly due to a read error. The data derive from a study of glioma-infiltrating T cells. Study-wide points: Only very few CDR3 sequences appeared in both tissue and blood. Gliomas, especially low-grade, showed above-expected tissue-blood divergence; non-neoplastic patients showed below.

Amplification of TCR alpha and beta CDR3 regions from RNA used iRepertoire nested multiplex PCR. Tissue mRNA or PBMC total RNA, roughly 100-400 ng, went into one-step reverse transcription and amplification. Each CDR3 protein is one row after TCRdb ran MiXCR on the multiplex PCR reads. The data contain about 93,000 distinct CDR3 sequences, 35% to 50% of them singletons. Germline V gene sequence: CDR1 SEHNR, CDR2 FQNEAQ (reference sequence). The CDR3 is 13 residues long. The V and J genes are TRBV7-9 and TRBJ1-5; D is unresolved. Sequencing was carried out using glioma tissue, nonneoplastic brain tissue, or PBMCs (not recorded which). This sequence originates from a human donor with low-grade glioma or glioblastoma, undergoing nonglioma brain surgery, or in good health (not recorded which). The DNA of the CDR3 is TGTGCCATCAGCTTAAGTCCGGATCAGCCCCAGCATTTC. This translates into CAISLSPDQPQHF.